Below, one TCR beta chain is given with its context. Trimming shortened V by 0 bases and J by 0 bases, and 11 bases separated the two germline ends. Germline V CDR1 and CDR2: MNHNS, SASEGT. The CDR3 has 16 residues. The entry originates in a study of shared T cell receptors in the human thymus. Sequencing used immunoSEQ multiplex PCR; TCRdb keeps in-frame clones, though not all of them. Of about 660,000 clones detected, around 87% appear once; the ten largest clones hold roughly 0.0089%. The same sample was also used in a study of human thymus T cells. As reported in that work: Thymic repertoires from unrelated individuals overlapped highly, related research reported.

The chain uses TRBV6-1 and TRBJ1-1; D is uncertain. The sample was thymocytes. This receptor was taken from a boy younger than two with a congenital heart defect. This chain's CDR3 is CASSEANTIMNTEAFF. For the CDR3, the DNA is TGTGCCAGCAGTGAAGCCAACACGATCATGAACACTGAAGCTTTCTTT.